This T cell receptor beta chain was found in a study of CD8 T cells in Susac syndrome. At the level of the study: Roughly six sequenced Susac syndrome patients had clinically active disease, while about 8 were in remission.

The sequenced target, TCR beta, came from blood CD8+ and CD4+ T cells. In contrast to the negatively isolated CD8+ and CD4+ T cells, TEMRA cells were FACS-enriched. This CDR3 has 16 residues. The germline gives CDR1 SGHVS, CDR2 FNYEAQ. V was clipped by 1 base and J by 0 bases, with 10 bases between them. RNA in amounts of about 0.5 to 1 ug was reverse transcribed with random hexamers. TCRdb reanalysed the immunoSEQ multiplex PCR reads using MiXCR and keeps one entry per CDR3 protein. Among about 210,000 distinct CDR3 sequences, over 90% were seen once, and the ten largest hold about 0.15%. The sequenced sample was CD4+ T cells from PBMCs. This TCR derives from a human donor with Susac syndrome. The chain employs TRBV7-6 and TRBJ1-5, with D perhaps matching TRBD1 (6 bases). Written as DNA, the CDR3 is TGTGCCAGCAGCTTAGGGACAGCCGATAGCAATCAGCCCCAGCATTTT. This translates into CASSLGTADSNQPQHF.